These T cell receptor beta chains were read from a single sample in a study of blood T cells in healthy people across ages. Using its own MiXCR run on the 5' RACE reads, TCRdb lists one record per CDR3 protein. Here the sample spans more than 800,000 distinct CDR3 sequences, less than 50% being singletons. Sequencing was performed on blood. Receptors originate from an older woman in good health. Each CDR3 is given with its conserved first and last residue. The D gene is left open where the match is weak. Not every row has a clone size; where given, it reads once, few, many or a size class.

V	D	J	size	CDR3	DNA
TRBV3-1	TRBD1	TRBJ1-2	-	CASSQEGQPERGYTF	TGTGCCAGCAGCCAAGAGGGACAGCCGGAGAGAGGCTACACCTTC
TRBV7-2	-	TRBJ2-3	-	CASSFLRADTQYF	TGTGCCAGCAGCTTTCTGAGGGCAGATACGCAGTATTTT
TRBV19	-	TRBJ2-1	once	CASSFLLGVYNEQFF	TGTGCCAGTAGTTTTCTCTTGGGCGTCTACAATGAGCAGTTCTTC
TRBV6-1	-	TRBJ2-3	few	CASSERGASTDTQYF	TGTGCCAGCAGTGAACGTGGGGCTAGCACAGATACGCAGTATTTT
TRBV12-3/TRBV12-4	-	TRBJ1-1	once	CASRPQPWGTEAFF	TGTGCCAGCAGGCCGCAACCCTGGGGCACTGAAGCTTTCTTT
TRBV4-1	-	TRBJ2-3	-	CASSQGPITDTQYF	TGCGCCAGCAGCCAGGGACCTATCACAGATACGCAGTATTTT
TRBV10-3	TRBD2	TRBJ2-4	few	CAISETSGTPPKNIQYF	TGTGCCATCAGTGAGACTAGCGGGACACCCCCCAAAAACATTCAGTACTTC
TRBV29-1	TRBD1	TRBJ1-1	few	CSVPGTGPTEAFF	TGCAGCGTTCCTGGGACAGGCCCCACTGAAGCTTTCTTT
TRBV12-5	-	TRBJ2-5	-	CAHEGSGETQYF	TGTGCTCACGAAGGGTCTGGAGAGACCCAGTACTTC
TRBV19	-	TRBJ2-3	-	CASRLQGTDTQYF	TGTGCCAGTAGATTACAGGGCACAGATACGCAGTATTTT
TRBV5-5	-	TRBJ2-3	-	CASSLGSTTRDTQYF	TGTGCCAGCAGCTTGGGCTCAACCACGAGAGATACGCAGTATTTT
TRBV5-1	-	TRBJ2-1	-	CASSLTSQNNEQFF	TGCGCCAGCAGCTTGACTAGCCAAAACAATGAGCAGTTCTTC
TRBV6-5	TRBD1	TRBJ2-7	few	CASSYNRGYEQYF	TGTGCCAGCAGTTATAACAGGGGCTACGAGCAGTACTTC
TRBV6-1	TRBD1	TRBJ1-5	-	CASTIYSGTGGQPQHF	TGTGCCAGCACTATCTATTCCGGGACAGGGGGTCAGCCCCAGCATTTT
TRBV29-1	TRBD1	TRBJ2-7	once	CSVEIRTGNCEQYF	TGCAGCGTTGAAATCAGGACAGGGAACTGCGAGCAGTACTTC
TRBV7-6	-	TRBJ1-1	-	CASSPREGTVTEAFF	TGTGCCAGCAGCCCTAGAGAGGGTACAGTGACTGAAGCTTTCTTT
TRBV12-3/TRBV12-4	-	TRBJ2-7	-	CASRRTVGEQYF	TGTGCCAGCAGAAGGACAGTAGGCGAGCAGTACTTC
TRBV21-1	-	TRBJ2-4	few	CASSNDGLLAKNIQYF	TGTGCCAGCAGCAATGACGGCCTCCTAGCCAAAAACATTCAGTACTTC
TRBV6-6	-	TRBJ2-1	-	CASGEKNEQFF	TGTGCCAGCGGCGAGAAGAATGAGCAGTTCTTC
TRBV28	-	TRBJ2-3	-	CASSLSTGWTDTQYF	TGTGCCAGCAGTTTATCTACAGGGTGGACAGATACGCAGTATTTT
TRBV10-3	TRBD1	TRBJ2-5	many	CAISSTGEETQYF	TGTGCCATCAGTTCCACAGGGGAAGAGACCCAGTACTTC
TRBV3-1	-	TRBJ1-6	-	CASSQDSANNSPLHF	TGTGCCAGCAGCCAAGACTCGGCGAATAATTCACCCCTCCACTTT